This is a list of T cell receptor beta chains from one sample in a study of T cell responses to AZD1222 COVID-19 vaccine. Profiling relied on immunoSEQ multiplex PCR, and the TCRdb table lists in-frame clones only, not all of them. The sample records around 140,000 clones, 90% being singletons. The material was peripheral blood, obtained on day 0 of AZD1222 vaccination. Receptors were obtained from an adult in good health. Both conserved end residues are part of each CDR3. The order of the fields is CDR3 length, D gene, V gene, J gene, clone size, CDR3 DNA, CDR3 protein. D genes are given only for firm matches. Rows give clone size only sometimes, using once, few, many, or a class for an expanded clone.

>14|-|TRBV7-9|TRBJ1-2|once
TGTGCCAGCAGCTCGTCGGGGATCCGGGGTGGCTACACCTTC
CASSSSGIRGGYTF
>15|-|TRBV2|TRBJ2-3|-
TGTGCCAGCAGTGAAAGTCAAGCAGCGACAGATACGCAGTATTTT
CASSESQAATDTQYF
>15|TRBD2|TRBV3-1/TRBV3-2|TRBJ2-5|-
TGTGCCAGCAGCCAGATGCGGGGGGGCCAAGAGACCCAGTACTTC
CASSQMRGGQETQYF
>16|-|TRBV4-3|TRBJ2-4|-
TGCGCCAGCAGCCGTGGTGCGGGACTAGCCAAAAACATTCAGTACTTC
CASSRGAGLAKNIQYF
>14|TRBD1|TRBV3-1/TRBV3-2|TRBJ2-7|-
TGTGCCAGCAGCCAATGGGACAGGGCGGAAGAGCAGTACTTC
CASSQWDRAEEQYF
>16|-|TRBV5-6|TRBJ1-1|once
TGTGCCAGCAGCTTGGGGTCGGGGCGGCGGCGCCCTGAAGCTTTCTTT
CASSLGSGRRRPEAFF
>12|-|TRBV5-1|TRBJ2-5|few
TGCGCCAGCAGTGGAAACGGGGAGACCCAGTACTTC
CASSGNGETQYF
>15|-|TRBV7-6|TRBJ1-2|-
TGTGCCAGCAGCTTAGCCGGGAGCCTTAAGCGTGGCTACACCTTC
CASSLAGSLKRGYTF
>12|-|TRBV7-3|TRBJ2-7|-
TGTGCCAGCAGCTCCAGCTCCTACGAGCAGTACTTC
CASSSSSYEQYF
>14|-|TRBV6-5|TRBJ1-1|-
TGTGCCAGCAGTTACTCGGCGGGAAACACTGAAGCTTTCTTT
CASSYSAGNTEAFF
>15|-|TRBV6-5|TRBJ2-1|few
TGTGCCAGCAGTTACCGGGGGATACGGAACAATGAGCAGTTCTTC
CASSYRGIRNNEQFF
>15|-|TRBV15|TRBJ2-3|-
TGTGCCACCAGCAGAGTCGGGGAACACACAGATACGCAGTATTTT
CATSRVGEHTDTQYF
>15|-|TRBV27|TRBJ1-2|-
TGTGCCAGCAGTTTATCTCGGGTAGCGTTCCATGGCTACACCTTC
CASSLSRVAFHGYTF
>16|TRBD1|TRBV6-5|TRBJ1-2|-
TGTGCCAGCAGTTACTCTAGGACAGGGGGCGCCCGTGGCTACACCTTC
CASSYSRTGGARGYTF
>16|-|TRBV10-1|TRBJ2-1|once
TGCGCCAGCAGTGAGTCGAGGGGGGGCCCATACAATGAGCAGTTCTTC
CASSESRGGPYNEQFF
>16|-|TRBV28|TRBJ2-7|-
TGTGCCAGCAGTTTTGTAACAGGGCAGAGCTCCTACGAGCAGTACTTC
CASSFVTGQSSYEQYF
>14|TRBD1|TRBV28|TRBJ1-4|-
TGTGCCAGCAGAATGACAGGGGAGAGTGAAAAACTGTTTTTT
CASRMTGESEKLFF
>16|-|TRBV6-1|TRBJ1-3|-
TGTGCCAGCAGTGAAACGTGGGGGGGGCAGGGAAACACCATATATTTT
CASSETWGGQGNTIYF
>11|-|TRBV13|TRBJ2-1|-
TGTGCCAGCAGCTTAAACCTGGGGCAGTTCTTC
CASSLNLGQFF
>15|TRBD1|TRBV6-5|TRBJ1-5|few
TGTGCCAGCCACGGGGACAGTGGCGGCAATCAGCCCCAGCATTTT
CASHGDSGGNQPQHF
>12|-|TRBV5-1|TRBJ2-4|-
TGCGCCAGCAGCTTGGCCAGAAACATTCAGTACTTC
CASSLARNIQYF
>16|-|TRBV4-1|TRBJ2-7|-
TGCGCCAGCAGCCCGGCCCGATGGCAGGGGTACTACGAGCAGTACTTC
CASSPARWQGYYEQYF
>12|-|TRBV7-9|TRBJ2-3|-
TGTGCCAGCAGCTTAGCGGTGGATACGCAGTATTTT
CASSLAVDTQYF
>15|TRBD1|TRBV14|TRBJ1-4|-
TGTGCCAGCAGCCAAGCGACAGGGGGCTTTGAAAAACTGTTTTTT
CASSQATGGFEKLFF
>13|TRBD1|TRBV30|TRBJ2-2|-
TGTGCCTGGTCAGGGGGCGGCACCGGGGAGCTGTTTTTT
CAWSGGGTGELFF
>16|TRBD1|TRBV11-3|TRBJ2-2|-
TGTGCCAGCAGCTTGGCGAACAGGGGGAAGGCCGGGGAGCTGTTTTTT
CASSLANRGKAGELFF
>14|TRBD2|TRBV9|TRBJ2-2|-
TGTGCCAGCAGCTCAACTAGCGGAACCGGGGAGCTGTTTTTT
CASSSTSGTGELFF
>14|-|TRBV28|TRBJ2-1|once
TGTGCCAGCAGCCCGCGGGTAACCTACAATGAGCAGTTCTTC
CASSPRVTYNEQFF
>14|-|TRBV2|TRBJ1-6|-
TGTGCCAGCAGTGGACAGGTCTATAATTCACCCCTCCACTTT
CASSGQVYNSPLHF
>15|-|TRBV15|TRBJ2-4|-
TGTGCCACCAGCAGAGAGGGGAGCGCAAAAAACATTCAGTACTTC
CATSREGSAKNIQYF
>10|-|TRBV20-1|TRBJ1-2|-
TGCAGTGCAACAGCCTATGGCTACACCTTC
CSATAYGYTF
>15|-|TRBV19|TRBJ2-2|-
TGTGCCAGTAGTATGAGTCCTGACAACACCGGGGAGCTGTTTTTT
CASSMSPDNTGELFF
>12|-|TRBV7-3|TRBJ1-2|-
TGTGCCAGCAGCGACCGGGACTCTGGCTACACCTTC
CASSDRDSGYTF
>17|-|TRBV7-9|TRBJ2-1|few
TGTGCCAGCAGCTTAGATATGGCGGCGCCAACAGGCGATGAGCAGTTCTTC
CASSLDMAAPTGDEQFF
>18|TRBD1|TRBV9|TRBJ2-2|-
TGTGCCAGCAGCGTAAACGATCCGGGGACAGCTATCACCGGGGAGCTGTTTTTT
CASSVNDPGTAITGELFF
>17|TRBD1|TRBV11-2|TRBJ1-6|few
TGTGCCAGCAGCTCTGGACAGGGGGATTTGTGGAATTCACCCCTCCACTTT
CASSSGQGDLWNSPLHF
>14|TRBD2|TRBV13|TRBJ2-5|-
TGTGCCAGCAGCCTAGCGGGGGGGGAGGAGACCCAGTACTTC
CASSLAGGEETQYF
>16|-|TRBV14|TRBJ1-2|-
TGTGCCAGCAGCCACGGGGAGATACTTTCTAACTATGGCTACACCTTC
CASSHGEILSNYGYTF
>13|-|TRBV4-2|TRBJ2-1|few
TGTGCCAGCAGCCAGAGGAGGGGCAATGAGCAGTTCTTC
CASSQRRGNEQFF
>12|-|TRBV30|TRBJ2-7|-
TGTGCCTGGAGTGGACAGGCCTACGAGCAGTACTTC
CAWSGQAYEQYF
>16|-|TRBV4-2|TRBJ1-1|-
TGTGCCAGCAGCCAAGACTCACAAGTTGTTGGTACTGAAGCTTTCTTT
CASSQDSQVVGTEAFF
>17|-|TRBV9|TRBJ1-1|-
TGTGCCAGCAGCGTAGGGCAGGGGACTTCGGGGAACACTGAAGCTTTCTTT
CASSVGQGTSGNTEAFF
>14|-|TRBV24-1|TRBJ1-2|-
TGTGCCACCAGTGATACAGGGTACGACTATGGCTACACCTTC
CATSDTGYDYGYTF
>16|TRBD2|TRBV4-3|TRBJ2-1|-
TGCGCCAGCAGCCAATCGGGGGGGCCCTCCTACAATGAGCAGTTCTTC
CASSQSGGPSYNEQFF
>15|TRBD2|TRBV7-9|TRBJ2-5|-
TGTGCCAGCAGCCTTGCGGGGACTAGCGGTGAGACCCAGTACTTC
CASSLAGTSGETQYF
>15|-|TRBV3-1/TRBV3-2|TRBJ2-5|-
TGTGCCAGCAGCCAAGTGAAACTATATGAAGAGACCCAGTACTTC
CASSQVKLYEETQYF
>13|-|TRBV12-3/TRBV12-4|TRBJ1-2|once
TGTGCCAGCAGTGATCCCGGCCGGGGAGGCTACACCTTC
CASSDPGRGGYTF
>17|TRBD2|TRBV5-4|TRBJ2-5|-
TGTGCCAGCAGCTTGGGGATAGGGACTAGCGGTAAAGAGACCCAGTACTTC
CASSLGIGTSGKETQYF
>15|-|TRBV19|TRBJ2-7|-
TGTGCCAGTAGTATAGGGGCCCTCCCGGACTACGAGCAGTACTTC
CASSIGALPDYEQYF
>13|-|TRBV24-1|TRBJ1-3|-
TGTGCCACCAGTAGGGGGTCCGAAAACACCATATATTTT
CATSRGSENTIYF
>13|TRBD1|TRBV10-3|TRBJ1-1|-
TGTGCCATCAGTGGGGACAGGAACACTGAAGCTTTCTTT
CAISGDRNTEAFF
>11|TRBD1|TRBV6-2/TRBV6-3|TRBJ1-5|once
TGTGCCAGCAGTTACTTGGGACAGGTCTTTTTT
CASSYLGQVFF
>15|TRBD2|TRBV3-1/TRBV3-2|TRBJ2-2|-
TGTGCCAGCAAGAGGACTAGCATTTTTTCCGGGGAGCTGTTTTTT
CASKRTSIFSGELFF
>12|-|TRBV28|TRBJ1-1|-
TGTGCCAGCAGCCGGGGGGGAACTGAAGCTTTCTTT
CASSRGGTEAFF
>13|TRBD1|TRBV18|TRBJ1-2|-
TGTGCCAGCTCCCGGGACAGGGGGCTAGGCTACACCTTC
CASSRDRGLGYTF
>17|-|TRBV19|TRBJ1-4|few
TGTGCCAGTAGTATGGAGGGACGGCGAGCAACTAATGAAAAACTGTTTTTT
CASSMEGRRATNEKLFF
>16|-|TRBV19|TRBJ2-2|-
TGTGCCAGTAGTCCCAGGTCCCTCCGAGGTACCGGGGAGCTGTTTTTT
CASSPRSLRGTGELFF
>14|-|TRBV27|TRBJ2-2|once
TGTGCCAGCAAGTTGACACCGAACACCGGGGAGCTGTTTTTT
CASKLTPNTGELFF
>17|-|TRBV4-1|TRBJ2-1|few
TGCGCCAGCAGCCAAGCTCTACAGGGATCTATTTACAATGAGCAGTTCTTC
CASSQALQGSIYNEQFF